These T cell receptor beta chains were read from a single sample in a study of T cell responses to AZD1222 COVID-19 vaccine. Profiling relied on immunoSEQ multiplex PCR, and the TCRdb table lists in-frame clones only, not all of them. This table has about 180,000 clones, approximately 92% appearing once. Material: peripheral blood, obtained on day 0 of AZD1222 vaccination. The source is an adult in good health. Both conserved end residues are part of each CDR3. Each record gives: J gene, D gene, V gene, clone size, CDR3 protein, CDR3 DNA. The D gene is left open where the match is weak. Only some rows state a clone size, as once, few, many or a class for expanded clones.

j_call: TRBJ1-6; d_call: NA; v_call: TRBV30; clone_size: NA; cdr3_aa: CAWSLGIRQPLHF; cdr3_nt: TGTGCCTGGAGTCTCGGCATTCGGCAGCCCCTCCACTTT
j_call: TRBJ2-2; d_call: TRBD2; v_call: TRBV12-3/TRBV12-4; clone_size: NA; cdr3_aa: CASTRDYYGELFF; cdr3_nt: TGTGCCAGCACCCGGGACTATTATGGGGAGCTGTTTTTT
j_call: TRBJ1-1; d_call: NA; v_call: TRBV5-1; clone_size: once; cdr3_aa: CASSLAAMNTEAFF; cdr3_nt: TGCGCCAGCAGCTTGGCCGCCATGAACACTGAAGCTTTCTTT
j_call: TRBJ2-7; d_call: TRBD1; v_call: TRBV4-1; clone_size: NA; cdr3_aa: CASSQTQGAGDEQYF; cdr3_nt: TGCGCCAGCAGCCAAACACAGGGGGCAGGGGACGAGCAGTACTTC
j_call: TRBJ2-1; d_call: TRBD2; v_call: TRBV2; clone_size: NA; cdr3_aa: CASLRRENANEQFF; cdr3_nt: TGTGCCAGCTTGAGGCGGGAGAATGCCAATGAGCAGTTCTTC
j_call: TRBJ1-4; d_call: NA; v_call: TRBV5-1; clone_size: once; cdr3_aa: CASSLTGMELFF; cdr3_nt: TGCGCCAGCAGCTTAACAGGGATGGAACTGTTTTTT
j_call: TRBJ1-5; d_call: TRBD1; v_call: TRBV4-1; clone_size: NA; cdr3_aa: CASSQDGTGSNQPQHF; cdr3_nt: TGCGCCAGCAGCCAAGACGGGACAGGGAGCAATCAGCCCCAGCATTTT
j_call: TRBJ2-7; d_call: NA; v_call: TRBV5-8; clone_size: NA; cdr3_aa: CASSGGGGWGYEQYF; cdr3_nt: TGTGCCAGCAGCGGAGGGGGAGGATGGGGATACGAGCAGTACTTC
j_call: TRBJ2-7; d_call: TRBD1; v_call: TRBV2; clone_size: NA; cdr3_aa: CASLVDRDHEQYF; cdr3_nt: TGTGCCAGCCTAGTCGACAGGGACCACGAGCAGTACTTC
j_call: TRBJ2-5; d_call: NA; v_call: TRBV19; clone_size: NA; cdr3_aa: CASSISRLSQETQYF; cdr3_nt: TGTGCCAGTAGTATTAGCAGACTAAGCCAAGAGACCCAGTACTTC
j_call: TRBJ1-2; d_call: NA; v_call: TRBV12-3/TRBV12-4; clone_size: NA; cdr3_aa: CASTDSHYGYTF; cdr3_nt: TGTGCCAGCACCGACAGTCACTATGGCTACACCTTC
j_call: TRBJ2-3; d_call: TRBD2; v_call: TRBV18; clone_size: NA; cdr3_aa: CASSPAVASGSLADTQYF; cdr3_nt: TGTGCCAGCTCACCAGCCGTGGCTAGCGGGAGTCTAGCAGATACGCAGTATTTT
j_call: TRBJ1-5; d_call: TRBD1; v_call: TRBV27; clone_size: few; cdr3_aa: CATRDRGLSNQPQHF; cdr3_nt: TGTGCCACCCGGGACAGGGGGCTGAGCAATCAGCCCCAGCATTTT
j_call: TRBJ2-3; d_call: NA; v_call: TRBV4-1; clone_size: once; cdr3_aa: CASSQQQRVTTDTQYF; cdr3_nt: TGCGCCAGCAGCCAGCAGCAGCGGGTAACGACAGATACGCAGTATTTT
j_call: TRBJ1-2; d_call: NA; v_call: TRBV6-1; clone_size: NA; cdr3_aa: CASSEDRITF; cdr3_nt: TGTGCCAGCAGTGAAGACAGGATAACCTTC
j_call: TRBJ2-5; d_call: NA; v_call: TRBV11-2; clone_size: NA; cdr3_aa: CASSNGGETQYF; cdr3_nt: TGTGCCAGCAGCAATGGTGGAGAGACCCAGTACTTC
j_call: TRBJ1-2; d_call: TRBD1; v_call: TRBV29-1; clone_size: NA; cdr3_aa: CSVWLDRGLPNYGYTF; cdr3_nt: TGCAGCGTTTGGCTGGACAGGGGGCTTCCTAACTATGGCTACACCTTC
j_call: TRBJ2-3; d_call: TRBD1; v_call: TRBV6-1; clone_size: NA; cdr3_aa: CASSDFPPRGTGITDTQYF; cdr3_nt: TGTGCCAGCAGTGATTTTCCCCCCCGCGGGACAGGCATCACAGATACGCAGTATTTT
j_call: TRBJ2-5; d_call: TRBD1; v_call: TRBV7-9; clone_size: NA; cdr3_aa: CASRSQGAPWEETQYF; cdr3_nt: TGTGCCAGCAGATCACAGGGGGCACCCTGGGAAGAGACCCAGTACTTC
j_call: TRBJ2-1; d_call: TRBD2; v_call: TRBV7-8; clone_size: NA; cdr3_aa: CASTLSGSGWDEQFF; cdr3_nt: TGTGCCAGCACCCTTAGCGGGAGTGGGTGGGATGAGCAGTTCTTC
j_call: TRBJ1-2; d_call: TRBD1; v_call: TRBV11-2; clone_size: NA; cdr3_aa: CASSPGQGYGYTF; cdr3_nt: TGTGCCAGCAGCCCTGGACAGGGCTATGGCTACACCTTC
j_call: TRBJ2-7; d_call: NA; v_call: TRBV7-9; clone_size: NA; cdr3_aa: CASSSTGSREISYEQYF; cdr3_nt: TGTGCCAGCAGCTCGACAGGTAGTCGTGAGATTTCCTACGAGCAGTACTTC
j_call: TRBJ2-1; d_call: NA; v_call: TRBV7-9; clone_size: NA; cdr3_aa: CASSADRESYNEQFF; cdr3_nt: TGTGCCAGCAGCGCCGACAGAGAATCCTACAATGAGCAGTTCTTC
j_call: TRBJ1-1; d_call: NA; v_call: TRBV7-9; clone_size: NA; cdr3_aa: CASSLETVTEAFF; cdr3_nt: TGTGCCAGCAGCTTAGAGACAGTCACTGAAGCTTTCTTT
j_call: TRBJ1-2; d_call: NA; v_call: TRBV6-5; clone_size: NA; cdr3_aa: CAIHRVAYGYTF; cdr3_nt: TGTGCCATCCACAGGGTAGCCTATGGCTACACCTTC
j_call: TRBJ2-4; d_call: TRBD1; v_call: TRBV11-3; clone_size: once; cdr3_aa: CASSSGTGVGKNIQYF; cdr3_nt: TGTGCCAGCAGCTCCGGGACAGGGGTGGGCAAAAACATTCAGTACTTC
j_call: TRBJ1-1; d_call: NA; v_call: TRBV2; clone_size: once; cdr3_aa: CASRMGERGTEAFF; cdr3_nt: TGTGCCAGCAGGATGGGTGAGAGGGGGACTGAAGCTTTCTTT
j_call: TRBJ2-1; d_call: NA; v_call: TRBV7-6; clone_size: NA; cdr3_aa: CASSLGTPSVNEQFF; cdr3_nt: TGTGCCAGCAGCTTAGGGACCCCTTCGGTCAATGAGCAGTTCTTC
j_call: TRBJ2-1; d_call: TRBD2; v_call: TRBV4-1; clone_size: NA; cdr3_aa: CASSREVTSGQYNEQFF; cdr3_nt: TGCGCCAGCAGCCGAGAGGTAACTAGCGGCCAATACAATGAGCAGTTCTTC
j_call: TRBJ1-1; d_call: NA; v_call: TRBV12-3/TRBV12-4; clone_size: NA; cdr3_aa: CASSFRMNTEAFF; cdr3_nt: TGTGCCAGCAGTTTCCGGATGAACACTGAAGCTTTCTTT
j_call: TRBJ1-2; d_call: TRBD1; v_call: TRBV7-2; clone_size: NA; cdr3_aa: CASSTSPGTGGGYTF; cdr3_nt: TGTGCCAGCAGCACCAGTCCCGGGACAGGGGGAGGCTACACCTTC
j_call: TRBJ1-1; d_call: NA; v_call: TRBV6-5; clone_size: NA; cdr3_aa: CASSNFNQGHTEAFF; cdr3_nt: TGTGCCAGCAGCAATTTCAACCAGGGGCACACTGAAGCTTTCTTT
j_call: TRBJ1-4; d_call: NA; v_call: TRBV19; clone_size: NA; cdr3_aa: CASTMDGSRELFF; cdr3_nt: TGTGCCAGTACCATGGACGGCTCCAGAGAACTGTTTTTT
j_call: TRBJ1-2; d_call: NA; v_call: TRBV3-1/TRBV3-2; clone_size: NA; cdr3_aa: CASSHGRGDGYTF; cdr3_nt: TGTGCCAGCAGCCATGGCAGGGGCGATGGCTACACCTTC
j_call: TRBJ2-1; d_call: TRBD2; v_call: TRBV4-2; clone_size: NA; cdr3_aa: CASSQESGLAAPNEQFF; cdr3_nt: TGTGCCAGCAGCCAAGAATCGGGACTAGCGGCCCCCAATGAGCAGTTCTTC
j_call: TRBJ2-1; d_call: TRBD2; v_call: TRBV28; clone_size: few; cdr3_aa: CASSSSVAGGPQYNEQFF; cdr3_nt: TGTGCCAGCAGTTCATCGGTAGCGGGAGGGCCCCAATACAATGAGCAGTTCTTC
j_call: TRBJ1-2; d_call: NA; v_call: TRBV25-1; clone_size: NA; cdr3_aa: CASPGVSGYTF; cdr3_nt: TGTGCCAGTCCGGGAGTATCTGGCTACACCTTC
j_call: TRBJ2-7; d_call: TRBD2; v_call: TRBV19; clone_size: NA; cdr3_aa: CASSIDLTSGRLEQYF; cdr3_nt: TGTGCCAGTAGTATAGATCTGACTAGCGGGAGGTTGGAGCAGTACTTC
j_call: TRBJ1-2; d_call: NA; v_call: TRBV3-1/TRBV3-2; clone_size: NA; cdr3_aa: CASSQSGSGYGYTF; cdr3_nt: TGTGCCAGCAGCCAGTCGGGCTCCGGCTATGGCTACACCTTC
j_call: TRBJ1-5; d_call: TRBD1; v_call: TRBV2; clone_size: NA; cdr3_aa: CASSPGQGDQPQHF; cdr3_nt: TGTGCCAGCAGCCCCGGACAGGGCGATCAGCCCCAGCATTTT
j_call: TRBJ1-1; d_call: NA; v_call: TRBV18; clone_size: once; cdr3_aa: CASAPAGTMNTEAFF; cdr3_nt: TGTGCCAGCGCTCCAGCAGGGACCATGAACACTGAAGCTTTCTTT
j_call: TRBJ2-5; d_call: TRBD2; v_call: TRBV11-2; clone_size: NA; cdr3_aa: CASSPGLAEPQETQYF; cdr3_nt: TGTGCCAGCAGCCCCGGACTAGCGGAGCCCCAAGAGACCCAGTACTTC
j_call: TRBJ1-4; d_call: NA; v_call: TRBV6-5; clone_size: NA; cdr3_aa: CASSYSLREKLFF; cdr3_nt: TGTGCCAGCAGTTACTCGCTGAGGGAAAAACTGTTTTTT
j_call: TRBJ2-1; d_call: TRBD2; v_call: TRBV5-4; clone_size: few; cdr3_aa: CASSHGLAGRDNEQFF; cdr3_nt: TGTGCCAGCAGCCACGGACTAGCGGGAAGGGACAATGAGCAGTTCTTC
j_call: TRBJ1-3; d_call: TRBD1; v_call: TRBV9; clone_size: once; cdr3_aa: CASSVADRAGNTIYF; cdr3_nt: TGTGCCAGCAGCGTAGCGGACAGGGCTGGAAACACCATATATTTT
j_call: TRBJ2-7; d_call: TRBD2; v_call: TRBV5-1; clone_size: once; cdr3_aa: CASNPASGSYEQYF; cdr3_nt: TGCGCCAGCAACCCGGCTAGCGGTTCCTACGAGCAGTACTTC
j_call: TRBJ2-1; d_call: NA; v_call: TRBV19; clone_size: once; cdr3_aa: CASKADRSYNEQFF; cdr3_nt: TGTGCCAGTAAAGCGGACAGATCCTACAATGAGCAGTTCTTC
j_call: TRBJ2-1; d_call: TRBD1; v_call: TRBV5-1; clone_size: NA; cdr3_aa: CASSWRQGGNEQFF; cdr3_nt: TGCGCCAGCAGCTGGAGACAGGGTGGCAATGAGCAGTTCTTC
j_call: TRBJ2-2; d_call: TRBD1; v_call: TRBV2; clone_size: few; cdr3_aa: CASRAGTGVFGELFF; cdr3_nt: TGTGCCAGCAGAGCCGGGACAGGGGTTTTCGGGGAGCTGTTTTTT
j_call: TRBJ2-2; d_call: NA; v_call: TRBV6-1; clone_size: NA; cdr3_aa: CASSELARNTGELFF; cdr3_nt: TGTGCCAGCAGTGAACTAGCGCGGAACACCGGGGAGCTGTTTTTT
j_call: TRBJ1-5; d_call: NA; v_call: TRBV2; clone_size: NA; cdr3_aa: CASSGVKGSQPQHF; cdr3_nt: TGTGCCAGCAGTGGGGTCAAGGGATCTCAGCCCCAGCATTTT
j_call: TRBJ1-6; d_call: NA; v_call: TRBV2; clone_size: NA; cdr3_aa: CASSEGVSGSPLHF; cdr3_nt: TGTGCCAGCAGTGAAGGGGTTAGTGGGTCACCCCTCCACTTT
j_call: TRBJ1-1; d_call: NA; v_call: TRBV10-3; clone_size: NA; cdr3_aa: CAISDSSPPEAFF; cdr3_nt: TGTGCCATCAGTGACAGCTCTCCCCCTGAAGCTTTCTTT
j_call: TRBJ2-3; d_call: TRBD2; v_call: TRBV11-3; clone_size: NA; cdr3_aa: CASSLDSTSGSRTTQYF; cdr3_nt: TGTGCCAGCAGCTTAGATTCGACTAGCGGGAGTAGGACCACGCAGTATTTT
j_call: TRBJ2-2; d_call: NA; v_call: TRBV15; clone_size: NA; cdr3_aa: CATKARGTGELFF; cdr3_nt: TGTGCCACCAAGGCCCGAGGCACCGGGGAGCTGTTTTTT
j_call: TRBJ1-3; d_call: TRBD1; v_call: TRBV18; clone_size: NA; cdr3_aa: CASSPNRGLGNTIYF; cdr3_nt: TGTGCCAGCTCACCAAACAGGGGTCTTGGAAACACCATATATTTT
j_call: TRBJ1-2; d_call: NA; v_call: TRBV7-8; clone_size: NA; cdr3_aa: CASSLVSPQDGYTF; cdr3_nt: TGTGCCAGCAGCTTAGTGTCTCCTCAGGACGGCTACACCTTC
j_call: TRBJ2-7; d_call: TRBD2; v_call: TRBV29-1; clone_size: NA; cdr3_aa: CSVGRASGRTLYEQYF; cdr3_nt: TGCAGCGTTGGCCGCGCTAGCGGGAGGACACTCTACGAGCAGTACTTC
j_call: TRBJ2-3; d_call: TRBD2; v_call: TRBV7-8; clone_size: NA; cdr3_aa: CASSLVSGTDTQYF; cdr3_nt: TGTGCCAGCAGCTTAGTCAGCGGGACGGATACGCAGTATTTT
j_call: TRBJ2-7; d_call: TRBD1; v_call: TRBV27; clone_size: NA; cdr3_aa: CASSLSDRVPYEQYF; cdr3_nt: TGTGCCAGCAGTTTATCGGACAGGGTCCCCTACGAGCAGTACTTC